One and the same sample provided the 5 T cell receptor beta chains below, sequenced in a study of CD8 T cells in Susac syndrome. Reverse transcription of roughly 0.5 to 1 ug RNA was performed with random hexamers. TCRdb re-called the immunoSEQ multiplex PCR reads through MiXCR, storing one row per CDR3 protein. The table has tens of thousands of distinct CDR3 sequences, roughly 93% seen once. The sequenced material came from CD4+ T cells from PBMCs. The receptors here all came from a human donor with Susac syndrome.

The chain couples TRBV30 to TRBJ2-5, with TRBD1 matching over 9 bases. The CDR3 loop spans 15 amino acids. Unmatched junction bases numbered 9, after V lost 2 bases and J lost 5 bases. CDR1 and CDR2 from the germline V gene are GTSNPN and SVGIG (reference sequence). CDR3 amino acids: CAWSQPTGGGETQYF. CDR3 nucleotides: TGTGCCTGGAGTCAGCCGACAGGGGGAGGGGAGACCCAGTACTTC.

The chain has TRBV7-2 and TRBJ1-2, with D unresolved. CDR1 SGHTA and CDR2 FQGNSA come from the germline V gene. CDR3 size: 13 residues. With 5 bases removed from V and 4 bases from J, the gap between germline ends came to 11 bases. This CDR3 reads CASSQGGGYGYTF. The CDR3 coding sequence is TGTGCCAGCAGCCAAGGTGGTGGCTATGGCTACACCTTC.

The chain has TRBV20-1 and TRBJ1-1, with D possibly being TRBD1 (5 bases). Germline-derived CDR1 and CDR2 are DFQATT and SNEGSKA (reference sequence). This CDR3 has 13 amino acids. Trimming pared 5 bases from V and 4 bases from J, leaving 14 bases between. CDR3 sequence (DNA): TGCAGTGCTGTCCGGGGGACGGGCACTGAAGCTTTCTTT. It yields the protein CSAVRGTGTEAFF.

The chain joins TRBV2 to TRBJ2-3; D is undetermined. V lost 7 bases, J lost 2 bases, and 10 bases lay in between. The length of the CDR3 is 13 residues. Germline CDR1 SNHLY, CDR2 FYNNEI. The CDR3 region is CASTNPNTDTQYF. The CDR3 region has the DNA TGTGCCAGCACAAATCCCAACACAGATACGCAGTATTTT.

V and J are TRBV7-2 and TRBJ1-5; a possible D gene is TRBD1 (5 bases). The germline CDR1 and CDR2 sequences are SGHTA and FQGNSA. The CDR3 runs to 12 residues. Trimming stripped 8 bases from V and 7 bases from J, with 12 bases between. CDR3 sequence: CASGGGVQPQHF. CDR3 DNA: TGTGCCAGCGGTGGGGGGGTCCAGCCCCAGCATTTT.